Described below is a single TCR beta chain sequence and its context. Antigen unknown. The CDR3 runs to 15 residues. Germline V CDR1 and CDR2: SGHAT, FQNNGV. V dropped 0 bases and J dropped 2; count of bases not matched to a gene: 1. The data are from a study of cytomegalovirus exposure and HLA in healthy donors. Study conclusions and caveats: Versus the approximately 720-donor mean, an Asian-associated ancestry cluster reportedly showed fewer N-insertions in a later analysis. Several of the most significant clusters appeared, in a later analysis, to be linked to common viral pathogens.

13 Jbeta primers and 60 Vbeta primers were used for the PCR. Profiled with immunoSEQ multiplex PCR; TCRdb holds only in-frame clones, not every one. The sample yields some 140,000 clones, about 80% seen once. Input material: PBMCs. The clonotype comes from a male donor in good health and CMV-seropositive. This chain links TRBV11-2 with TRBJ1-5; 7 nucleotides align to TRBD1. The CDR3 protein is CASSLDRGGNQPQHF. The CDR3 DNA follows: TGTGCCAGCAGCTTAGACAGGGGGGGCAATCAGCCCCAGCATTTT.